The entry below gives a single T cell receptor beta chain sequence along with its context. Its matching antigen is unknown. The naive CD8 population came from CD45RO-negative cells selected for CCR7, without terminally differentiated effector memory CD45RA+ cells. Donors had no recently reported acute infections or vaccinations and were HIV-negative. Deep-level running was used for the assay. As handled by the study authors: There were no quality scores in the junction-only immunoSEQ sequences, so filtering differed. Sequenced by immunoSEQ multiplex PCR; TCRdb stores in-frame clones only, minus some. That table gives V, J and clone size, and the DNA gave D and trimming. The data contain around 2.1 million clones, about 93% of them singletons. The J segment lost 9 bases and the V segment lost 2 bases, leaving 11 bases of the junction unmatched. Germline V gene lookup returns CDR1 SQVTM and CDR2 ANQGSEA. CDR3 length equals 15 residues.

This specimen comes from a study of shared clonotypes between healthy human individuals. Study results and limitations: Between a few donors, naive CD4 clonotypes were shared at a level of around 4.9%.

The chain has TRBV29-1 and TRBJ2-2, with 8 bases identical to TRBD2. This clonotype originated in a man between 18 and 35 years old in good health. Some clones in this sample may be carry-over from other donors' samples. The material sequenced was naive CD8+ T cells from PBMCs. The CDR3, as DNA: TGCAGCGTTGAAAGGCTAGCGGGTAGAATTCGGGAGCTGTTTTTT. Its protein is CSVERLAGRIRELFF.